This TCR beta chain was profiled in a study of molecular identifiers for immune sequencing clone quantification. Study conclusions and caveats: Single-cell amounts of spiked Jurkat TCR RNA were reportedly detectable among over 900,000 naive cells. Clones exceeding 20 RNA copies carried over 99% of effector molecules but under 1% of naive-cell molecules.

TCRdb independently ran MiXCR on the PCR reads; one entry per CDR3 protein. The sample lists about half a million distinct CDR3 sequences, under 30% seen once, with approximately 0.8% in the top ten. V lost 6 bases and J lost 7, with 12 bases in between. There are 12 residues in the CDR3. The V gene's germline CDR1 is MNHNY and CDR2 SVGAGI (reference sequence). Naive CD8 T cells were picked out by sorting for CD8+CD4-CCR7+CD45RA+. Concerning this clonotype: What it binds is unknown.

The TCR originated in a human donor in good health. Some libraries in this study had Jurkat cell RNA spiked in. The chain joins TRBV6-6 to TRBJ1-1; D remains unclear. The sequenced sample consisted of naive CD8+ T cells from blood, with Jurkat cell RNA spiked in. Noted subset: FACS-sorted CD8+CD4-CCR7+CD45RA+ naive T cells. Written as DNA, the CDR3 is TGTGCCAGCAGACCAGCTCAGAATGAAGCTTTCTTT. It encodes CASRPAQNEAFF.